These T cell receptor beta chains were read from a single sample in a study of blood T cell repertoires in COVID-19. Measured with immunoSEQ multiplex PCR; TCRdb has only the in-frame clones, and not every one. Of around 70,000 clones in the sample, approximately 91% were seen once. The sequenced sample consisted of peripheral blood. Every receptor here comes from a man between 45 and 60 years old with COVID-19, enrolled during active disease. The CDR3 runs from the conserved cysteine through the conserved F or W. Each record gives: clone size, D gene, V gene, J gene, CDR3 protein, CDR3 DNA. A D gene is named only where the DNA matches it firmly. Some rows have no size entry. The others give once, few or many, or a class for an expanded clone.

size: NA; D: NA; V: TRBV5-1; J: TRBJ2-1; CDR3: CASSFLPPDREGYNEQFF; DNA: TGCGCCAGCAGCTTTTTACCCCCGGACAGGGAGGGATACAATGAGCAGTTCTTC
size: NA; D: TRBD2; V: TRBV5-1; J: TRBJ2-7; CDR3: CASSSLADTYEQYF; DNA: TGCGCCAGCAGCAGCCTAGCGGATACCTACGAGCAGTACTTC
size: NA; D: NA; V: TRBV27; J: TRBJ2-3; CDR3: CASTLGKPGDTQYF; DNA: TGTGCCAGCACCCTAGGGAAGCCGGGGGATACGCAGTATTTT
size: NA; D: TRBD1; V: TRBV10-3; J: TRBJ2-7; CDR3: CAIRTGEANEQYF; DNA: TGTGCCATCAGGACAGGGGAGGCCAACGAGCAGTACTTC
size: NA; D: TRBD1; V: TRBV18; J: TRBJ2-3; CDR3: CASSEDRADTQYF; DNA: TGTGCCAGCTCAGAGGACAGGGCTGATACGCAGTATTTT
size: once; D: NA; V: TRBV7-2; J: TRBJ2-5; CDR3: CASTRGWETQYF; DNA: TGTGCCAGCACTCGGGGTTGGGAGACCCAGTACTTC
size: NA; D: NA; V: TRBV6-1; J: TRBJ2-1; CDR3: CASSEGLGEQFF; DNA: TGTGCCAGCAGTGAAGGACTAGGGGAGCAGTTCTTC
size: NA; D: NA; V: TRBV4-1; J: TRBJ2-1; CDR3: CASSLLQGSVENEQFF; DNA: TGCGCCAGCAGCCTTCTACAGGGATCGGTGGAAAATGAGCAGTTCTTC
size: NA; D: NA; V: TRBV4-2; J: TRBJ2-1; CDR3: CASSQDGGGGRLYNEQFF; DNA: TGTGCCAGCAGCCAAGATGGCGGAGGGGGCCGACTCTACAATGAGCAGTTCTTC
size: once; D: TRBD2; V: TRBV7-8; J: TRBJ2-3; CDR3: CASSFLAGADTQYF; DNA: TGTGCCAGCAGCTTTCTAGCGGGAGCAGATACGCAGTATTTT
size: NA; D: TRBD1; V: TRBV4-2; J: TRBJ1-5; CDR3: CASSQGGQGAAQPQHF; DNA: TGTGCCAGCAGCCAAGGAGGGCAGGGGGCTGCCCAGCCCCAGCATTTT
size: NA; D: NA; V: TRBV28; J: TRBJ2-7; CDR3: CASSSRTISPDEQYF; DNA: TGTGCCAGCAGTTCCAGGACAATTTCCCCTGACGAGCAGTACTTC
size: NA; D: NA; V: TRBV6-5; J: TRBJ2-2; CDR3: CATQGGSHTGELFF; DNA: TGTGCCACCCAGGGGGGATCTCACACCGGGGAGCTGTTTTTT
size: once; D: TRBD1; V: TRBV5-1; J: TRBJ2-7; CDR3: CASSTTGGADYEQYF; DNA: TGCGCCAGCAGCACGACAGGGGGCGCCGATTACGAGCAGTACTTC
size: NA; D: NA; V: TRBV9; J: TRBJ2-2; CDR3: CASSVAPANTGELFF; DNA: TGTGCCAGCAGCGTAGCCCCCGCGAACACCGGGGAGCTGTTTTTT
size: NA; D: NA; V: TRBV10-1; J: TRBJ2-3; CDR3: CAGPMCGDTQYF; DNA: TGCGCCGGGCCAATGTGCGGGGATACGCAGTATTTT
size: NA; D: NA; V: TRBV6-6; J: TRBJ1-5; CDR3: CASSYSTGLGNQPQHF; DNA: TGTGCCAGCAGTTACTCAACAGGGCTTGGCAATCAGCCCCAGCATTTT
size: NA; D: TRBD1; V: TRBV5-4; J: TRBJ1-4; CDR3: CASSLTGDEKLFF; DNA: TGTGCCAGCAGCTTGACAGGGGATGAAAAACTGTTTTTT
size: NA; D: NA; V: TRBV28; J: TRBJ1-5; CDR3: CASWTSSNQPQHF; DNA: TGTGCCAGCTGGACATCGTCGAATCAGCCCCAGCATTTT
size: NA; D: TRBD1; V: TRBV2; J: TRBJ1-3; CDR3: CASSPDRSPSGNTIYF; DNA: TGTGCCAGCAGCCCGGACAGGTCCCCCTCTGGAAACACCATATATTTT
size: NA; D: NA; V: TRBV10-1; J: TRBJ2-2; CDR3: CASSESSAGRNTGELFF; DNA: TGCGCCAGCAGTGAGTCAAGTGCAGGAAGGAACACCGGGGAGCTGTTTTTT
size: NA; D: NA; V: TRBV7-9; J: TRBJ1-1; CDR3: CASSLISSGTEAFF; DNA: TGTGCCAGCAGCTTGATTTCGTCGGGGACTGAAGCTTTCTTT
size: few; D: TRBD1; V: TRBV19; J: TRBJ1-1; CDR3: CASSPTGITEAFF; DNA: TGTGCCAGTAGCCCGACAGGGATCACTGAAGCTTTCTTT
size: NA; D: NA; V: TRBV5-1; J: TRBJ2-7; CDR3: CASSFTGVSYEQYF; DNA: TGCGCCAGCAGCTTTACGGGAGTCTCCTACGAGCAGTACTTC
size: NA; D: NA; V: TRBV28; J: TRBJ2-5; CDR3: CASSFQQETQYF; DNA: TGTGCCAGCAGTTTTCAACAAGAGACCCAGTACTTC
size: NA; D: NA; V: TRBV9; J: TRBJ2-4; CDR3: CASSVEGVAKNIQYF; DNA: TGTGCCAGCAGCGTAGAAGGGGTAGCCAAAAACATTCAGTACTTC
size: NA; D: NA; V: TRBV5-1; J: TRBJ2-1; CDR3: CASSLGLATHNEQFF; DNA: TGCGCCAGCAGCTTGGGCCTAGCTACCCACAATGAGCAGTTCTTC
size: NA; D: TRBD1; V: TRBV6-4; J: TRBJ1-6; CDR3: CASSEDRFNSPLHF; DNA: TGTGCCAGCAGTGAGGACAGGTTTAACTCACCCCTCCACTTT
size: NA; D: NA; V: TRBV9; J: TRBJ1-1; CDR3: CASSVGYRDSEAFF; DNA: TGTGCCAGCAGCGTAGGGTACAGGGATTCTGAAGCTTTCTTT
size: NA; D: NA; V: TRBV5-1; J: TRBJ1-5; CDR3: CASSPDSGKGQPQHF; DNA: TGCGCCAGCAGCCCCGATTCGGGGAAGGGACAGCCCCAGCATTTT
size: NA; D: NA; V: TRBV5-4; J: TRBJ1-4; CDR3: CASSLGGSEKLFF; DNA: TGTGCCAGCAGCTTGGGGGGCTCTGAAAAACTGTTTTTT
size: NA; D: NA; V: TRBV6-6; J: TRBJ2-2; CDR3: CASTGGQNTGELFF; DNA: TGTGCCAGCACTGGGGGCCAGAACACCGGGGAGCTGTTTTTT
size: NA; D: NA; V: TRBV7-2; J: TRBJ2-7; CDR3: CASSLGNRPTYEQYF; DNA: TGTGCCAGCAGCTTGGGCAACAGGCCGACCTACGAGCAGTACTTC
size: NA; D: TRBD1; V: TRBV30; J: TRBJ2-3; CDR3: CAFGQDSDTQYF; DNA: TGTGCCTTCGGACAGGACTCAGATACGCAGTATTTT
size: NA; D: TRBD2; V: TRBV9; J: TRBJ2-5; CDR3: CASSVGAGVGQETQYF; DNA: TGTGCCAGCAGCGTAGGCGCGGGAGTGGGTCAAGAGACCCAGTACTTC
size: NA; D: NA; V: TRBV5-1; J: TRBJ2-6; CDR3: CASSKVLSGANVLTF; DNA: TGCGCCAGCAGCAAAGTCCTATCTGGGGCCAACGTCCTGACTTTC
size: NA; D: TRBD2; V: TRBV7-9; J: TRBJ2-3; CDR3: CASSKLAGERDTQYF; DNA: TGTGCCAGCAGCAAACTAGCGGGAGAGAGAGATACGCAGTATTTT
size: NA; D: NA; V: TRBV6-2/TRBV6-3; J: TRBJ2-1; CDR3: CASSYGRAHNEQFF; DNA: TGTGCCAGCAGTTACGGCAGGGCCCACAATGAGCAGTTCTTC
size: NA; D: TRBD1; V: TRBV7-2; J: TRBJ2-7; CDR3: CASSRDRDYEQYF; DNA: TGTGCCAGCAGCCGGGACAGGGACTACGAGCAGTACTTC
size: NA; D: NA; V: TRBV30; J: TRBJ1-1; CDR3: CAWSLYYSEAFF; DNA: TGTGCCTGGAGCCTCTATTATTCAGAAGCTTTCTTT
size: NA; D: TRBD1; V: TRBV28; J: TRBJ1-2; CDR3: CASSSHQDRHNYGYTF; DNA: TGTGCCAGCAGTTCGCACCAGGACAGGCATAACTATGGCTACACCTTC
size: NA; D: NA; V: TRBV4-3; J: TRBJ1-4; CDR3: CASSQSTNEKLFF; DNA: TGCGCCAGCAGCCAATCGACTAATGAAAAACTGTTTTTT
size: once; D: TRBD1; V: TRBV11-2; J: TRBJ1-6; CDR3: CASSLGPSGLTGGRSPLHF; DNA: TGTGCCAGCAGCTTAGGTCCCTCAGGGTTGACAGGGGGCAGGTCACCCCTCCACTTT
size: once; D: TRBD1; V: TRBV5-6; J: TRBJ1-5; CDR3: CASSLGQGIQPQHF; DNA: TGTGCCAGCAGCTTGGGACAGGGGATTCAGCCCCAGCATTTT
size: NA; D: TRBD2; V: TRBV3-1/TRBV3-2; J: TRBJ2-1; CDR3: CASSQASGRAGEQFF; DNA: TGTGCCAGCAGCCAAGCAAGCGGGAGGGCCGGTGAGCAGTTCTTC
size: NA; D: TRBD1; V: TRBV10-3; J: TRBJ1-1; CDR3: CAISPRTGMNTEAFF; DNA: TGTGCCATCAGTCCTAGGACAGGGATGAACACTGAAGCTTTCTTT
size: NA; D: NA; V: TRBV21-1; J: TRBJ2-7; CDR3: CASSTLRQGHREQYF; DNA: TGTGCCAGCAGCACATTAAGGCAGGGTCATCGGGAGCAGTACTTC
size: once; D: TRBD1; V: TRBV30; J: TRBJ1-1; CDR3: CAWSSRTGANTEAFF; DNA: TGTGCCTGGAGTTCCCGGACAGGGGCCAACACTGAAGCTTTCTTT
size: once; D: TRBD1; V: TRBV5-4; J: TRBJ1-1; CDR3: CASSPQTGAVDTEAFF; DNA: TGTGCCAGCAGCCCCCAGACAGGGGCCGTTGACACTGAAGCTTTCTTT
size: NA; D: NA; V: TRBV12-2; J: TRBJ1-6; CDR3: CASRLEPGGVNSPLHF; DNA: TGTGCAAGTCGCTTAGAACCAGGGGGCGTGAATTCACCCCTCCACTTT
size: NA; D: TRBD2; V: TRBV11-3; J: TRBJ2-3; CDR3: CASSPGTSGTDTQYF; DNA: TGTGCCAGCAGCCCCGGGACTAGCGGAACAGATACGCAGTATTTT
size: NA; D: TRBD1; V: TRBV3-1/TRBV3-2; J: TRBJ1-5; CDR3: CASSQRTGVGQPQHF; DNA: TGTGCCAGCAGTCAGCGGACAGGGGTAGGTCAGCCCCAGCATTTT
size: NA; D: NA; V: TRBV28; J: TRBJ1-1; CDR3: CASSTEFTEAFF; DNA: TGTGCCAGCAGTACAGAGTTTACTGAAGCTTTCTTT
size: once; D: TRBD2; V: TRBV2; J: TRBJ2-3; CDR3: CASSERSGRVDTQYF; DNA: TGTGCCAGCAGTGAACGTAGCGGGAGGGTGGATACGCAGTATTTT
size: NA; D: NA; V: TRBV2; J: TRBJ2-3; CDR3: CASKLREQATDTQYF; DNA: TGTGCCAGCAAGCTTCGGGAACAAGCCACAGATACGCAGTATTTT